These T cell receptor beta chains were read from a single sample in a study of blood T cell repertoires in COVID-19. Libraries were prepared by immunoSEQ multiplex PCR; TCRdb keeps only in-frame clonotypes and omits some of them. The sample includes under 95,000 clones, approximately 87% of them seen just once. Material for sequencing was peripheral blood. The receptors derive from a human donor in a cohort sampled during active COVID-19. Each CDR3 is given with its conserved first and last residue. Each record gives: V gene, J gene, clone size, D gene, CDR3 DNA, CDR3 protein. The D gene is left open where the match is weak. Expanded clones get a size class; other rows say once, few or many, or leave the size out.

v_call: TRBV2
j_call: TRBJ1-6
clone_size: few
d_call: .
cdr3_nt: TGTGCCAGCAGTGCGTATAGCGCCTATAATTCACCCCTCCACTTT
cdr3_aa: CASSAYSAYNSPLHF

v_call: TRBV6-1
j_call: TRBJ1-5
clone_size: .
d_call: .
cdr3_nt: TGTGCCAGCAGTGAACCGCTGGGGACACACAATCAGCCCCAGCATTTT
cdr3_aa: CASSEPLGTHNQPQHF

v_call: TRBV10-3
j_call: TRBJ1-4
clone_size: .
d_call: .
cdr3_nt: TGTGCCATCAGGAGAGATGAAAAACTGTTTTTT
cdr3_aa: CAIRRDEKLFF

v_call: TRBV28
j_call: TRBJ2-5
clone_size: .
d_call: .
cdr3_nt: TGTGCCAGCAGTTTTTTATCGGCAGGAATGCAGACCCAGTACTTC
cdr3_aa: CASSFLSAGMQTQYF

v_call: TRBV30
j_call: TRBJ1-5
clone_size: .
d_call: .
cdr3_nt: TGTGCCTGGAGTCGTATGTATAGCAATCAGCCCCAGCATTTT
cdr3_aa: CAWSRMYSNQPQHF

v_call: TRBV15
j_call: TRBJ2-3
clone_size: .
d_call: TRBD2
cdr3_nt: TGTGCCACCAGCAGACCCCTTGGAGCGGGGGGGTTCTTTAGCACAGATACGCAGTATTTT
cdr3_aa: CATSRPLGAGGFFSTDTQYF

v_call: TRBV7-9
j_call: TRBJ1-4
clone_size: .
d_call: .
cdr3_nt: TGTGCCAGCAGCCCCTCAGGGGTTAGTGAAAAACTGTTTTTT
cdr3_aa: CASSPSGVSEKLFF

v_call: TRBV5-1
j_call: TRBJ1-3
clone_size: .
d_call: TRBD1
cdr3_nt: TGCGCCAGCAGCTTGTCCGGGACAGGGGGCCCGTTTAGAAACACCATATATTTT
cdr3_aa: CASSLSGTGGPFRNTIYF

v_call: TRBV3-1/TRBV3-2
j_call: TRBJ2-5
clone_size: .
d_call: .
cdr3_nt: TGTGCCAGCAGCCCCCTCGGCGGGACAGCCCAAGAGACCCAGTACTTC
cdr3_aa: CASSPLGGTAQETQYF

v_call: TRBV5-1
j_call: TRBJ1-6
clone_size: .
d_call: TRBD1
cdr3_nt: TGCGCCAGCGGACGCCTGCCGGGACAGTCCTCTTCACCCCTCCACTTT
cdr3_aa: CASGRLPGQSSSPLHF

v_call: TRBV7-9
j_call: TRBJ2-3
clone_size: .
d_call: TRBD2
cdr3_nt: TGTGCCAGCAGCGAACAGGGCGGGGGGTACCTTAGCACAGATACGCAGTATTTT
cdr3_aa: CASSEQGGGYLSTDTQYF